These 29 T cell receptor beta chains were all obtained from the same sample, sequenced in a study of response to subunit inactivated influenza vaccine. MiXCR was run by TCRdb on the RT-PCR reads, yielding one entry per CDR3 protein. The sample consists of about 570,000 distinct CDR3 sequences, roughly 10% of them appearing once. These data were also filed under a second study, of T cells expressing NK-cell markers. That study adds: The authors made TCR beta cDNA libraries by 5'RACE template switching. This switching added a universal primer site and UMIs.

The source was PBMCs from blood, collected on the day of vaccination. All receptors derive from a man in his fifties who received an inactivated influenza vaccine.

The J gene is TRBJ2-5, the V gene TRBV4-2; D not resolved. V was pared by 4 bases and J by 5 bases, with 26 bases between. The CDR3 runs 18 residues. Germline CDR1 reads LGHNA; CDR2 reads YNFKEQ. The CDR3 bases are TGTGCCAGCAGCCCTAATCCAACTGTAGGGCTTACGAGGGAGACCCAGTACTTC. It codes for CASSPNPTVGLTRETQYF.

Here the CDR3 DNA reads TGCAGCGCCAGTAGCGGGAGGGCGAACACCGGGGAGCTGTTTTTT. Its protein product is CSASSGRANTGELFF. The V gene is TRBV29-1, the J gene TRBJ2-2; 11 bases agree with TRBD2. Germline V lookup: CDR1 SQVTM, CDR2 ANQGSEA. The V gene end was trimmed by 7 bases and the J gene end by 0 bases; junction bases not matched to a gene: 4. CDR3 length: 15 residues.

The chain uses TRBV5-6 and TRBJ2-7; D call uncertain. The CDR3 is 12 amino acids. Germline V gene sequence: CDR1 SGHDT, CDR2 YYEEEE. V lost 4 bases and J 6 bases, leaving 11 bases between the germline ends. As DNA, the CDR3 is TGTGCCAGCAGCCTCCTCACGCTCGAGCAGTACTTC. It encodes CASSLLTLEQYF.

In its sample, this clonotype was seen many times. The rearrangement uses TRBV10-3 and TRBJ1-1, with unresolved D. The CDR3 consists of 15 residues. The germline V gene encodes CDR1 ENHRY and CDR2 SYGVKD. The V gene lost 1 base and the J gene lost 1 base, with 10 bases spanning the gap. This chain's CDR3 is CAISEFGVGNTEAFF. The CDR3 bases are TGTGCCATCAGTGAGTTCGGGGTGGGGAACACTGAAGCTTTCTTT.

This clonotype has ten or more counts. The gene calls are TRBV27 and TRBJ2-1; D might be TRBD1 or TRBD2, each matching 5 bases. The V end was cut by 1 base, the J end by 6 bases, with 22 bases between. In germline, CDR1 is MNHEY, CDR2 SMNVEV (reference sequence). This CDR3 has 18 residues. CDR3 residues: CASSLLTDPGPGVNEQFF. The CDR3 DNA reads TGTGCCAGCAGTTTATTGACCGATCCGGGACCCGGGGTCAATGAGCAGTTCTTC.

Many counts were recorded for this clonotype. The chain is built from TRBV6-2 or TRBV6-3 and TRBJ2-7; TRBD1 might be the D (5 bases). The CDR3 has 14 amino acids. Trimming took 2 bases from V and 5 from J, leaving 13 bases between them. Germline V lookup: CDR1 MNHEY, CDR2 SVGEGT. CDR3 region: CASSYTKGKDEQYF. The CDR3 nucleotides read TGTGCCAGCAGTTACACTAAGGGGAAGGACGAGCAGTACTTC.

At least ten counts were recorded for this clonotype. The V and J genes are TRBV29-1 and TRBJ1-2; a weak D match, TRBD1 (6 bases). Germline-derived CDR1 and CDR2 are SQVTM and ANQGSEA. Trimming shortened V by 2 bases and J by 8 bases, and 15 bases separated the two germline ends. The CDR3 length is 13 residues. The CDR3 protein is CSVEIGGSDGYTF. Written as DNA, the CDR3 is TGCAGCGTTGAAATAGGGGGGTCGGACGGCTACACCTTC.

The chain joins TRBV6-5 to TRBJ2-7; 7 bases line up with TRBD1. Germline values: CDR1 MNHEY, CDR2 SVGAGI. The CDR3 has 17 amino acids. V dropped 0 bases and J dropped 3; count of bases not matched to a gene: 11. In nucleotides, the CDR3 is TGTGCCAGCAGTTACTCGATAGACAGGGAGTTAGGCTACGAGCAGTACTTC. It is translated as CASSYSIDRELGYEQYF.

The sample holds many counts of this clonotype. The CDR3 region is CASTPVVGTSRNTGELFF. The CDR3 DNA is TGTGCCAGCACCCCAGTAGTTGGGACTAGCAGGAACACCGGGGAGCTGTTTTTT. The chain uses TRBV6-1 and TRBJ2-2; 9 nucleotides line up with TRBD2. Trimming cost V 7 bases and J 1 base; bases outside gene matches: 13. Germline-derived CDR1 and CDR2 are MNHNS and SASEGT. The CDR3 runs to 18 residues.

J is TRBJ2-2 and V is TRBV28; D is possibly TRBD1 (6 bases). Germline V CDR1 and CDR2: MDHEN, SYDVKM. The V end lost 2 bases, the J end lost 1 base, and 14 bases lay between the germline ends. The CDR3 is 17 residues long. The CDR3 nucleotides are TGTGCCAGCAGTTTACCCCCGAACAGGGTGAACACCGGGGAGCTGTTTTTT. As protein: CASSLPPNRVNTGELFF.

This clonotype was found many times. The chain uses TRBV5-1 and TRBJ2-5, with TRBD2 matching over 7 bases. This CDR3 spans 14 amino acids. Germline CDR1 SGHRS, CDR2 YFSETQ. The V and J ends lost 7 bases and 5 bases, in that order; junction bases with no gene match: 11. CDR3 nucleotides: TGCGCCAGCCGGTGGGGCCGGGGGGATGAGACCCAGTACTTC. As protein: CASRWGRGDETQYF.

The rearrangement uses TRBV20-1 and TRBJ2-3; perhaps TRBD1 as D (6 bases). The V end lost 2 bases, the J end lost 6 bases, and 12 bases lay between the germline ends. The CDR3 has 13 amino acids. Germline-derived CDR1 and CDR2 are DFQATT and SNEGSKA (reference sequence). CDR3 sequence reads: CSARRQARDTQYF. CDR3 sequence (DNA): TGCAGTGCTAGACGACAGGCCCGGGATACGCAGTATTTT.

The chain is built from TRBV25-1 and TRBJ2-4, with D hard to call. This CDR3 contains 14 residues. The V gene's germline CDR1 is MGHDK and CDR2 SYGVNS. Between the trimmed V and J ends, which lost 11 bases and 2 bases, there was a span of 16 bases. CDR3 sequence reads: CAAARRVTKNIQYF. Written as DNA, the CDR3 is TGTGCCGCTGCCCGTCGGGTGACCAAAAACATTCAGTACTTC.

The rearrangement links TRBV12-3 or TRBV12-4 to TRBJ2-2, with TRBD1 identical over 11 bases. The CDR3 length is 16 residues. After removal of 5 bases from V and 6 bases from J, the junction contained 8 bases not matched to a gene. The CDR3 DNA follows: TGTGCCAGCAGTCGCGCCGGGACAGGGGGATCCGGGGAGCTGTTTTTT. Translated, it gives CASSRAGTGGSGELFF.

In this sample, this clonotype turned up many times. The chain combines TRBV4-2 with TRBJ2-7; D unresolved. Trimming removed 0 bases at V and 3 bases at J, with 9 bases between. The CDR3 contains 14 residues. CDR1 is LGHNA, CDR2 YNFKEQ, per germline. The CDR3 is CASSQDRTLYEQYF. The CDR3 region has the DNA TGTGCCAGCAGCCAAGATCGAACCCTCTACGAGCAGTACTTC.

V is TRBV12-3 or TRBV12-4 and J is TRBJ2-7; perhaps TRBD2 as D (6 bases). The CDR3 has 12 residues. Trimming stripped 7 bases from V and 6 bases from J, with 13 bases between. Here the CDR3 reads CASKGGLGEQYF. For the CDR3, the DNA is TGTGCCAGCAAGGGAGGACTTGGCGAGCAGTACTTC.

This clonotype was observed a handful of times. The chain uses TRBV6-5 and TRBJ2-5, with a weak D call TRBD2 (6 bases). Germline CDR1 is MNHEY and CDR2 is SVGAGI. V lost 2 bases and J 3 bases, leaving 10 bases between the germline ends. The CDR3 consists of 14 residues. CDR3 residues: CASSYVGGKETQYF. The CDR3 DNA is TGTGCCAGCAGTTACGTGGGAGGCAAAGAGACCCAGTACTTC.

V usage is TRBV9 and J usage is TRBJ2-7, with 13 positions matching TRBD2. The V segment lost 4 bases and the J segment 4 bases; nucleotides outside the gene matches: 8. The CDR3 has 16 residues. Germline V gives CDR1 SGDLS, CDR2 YYNGEE. The CDR3 sequence: CASSPKLAGGRYEQYF. CDR3 in DNA: TGTGCCAGCAGCCCTAAACTAGCGGGAGGGCGGTACGAGCAGTACTTC.

This clonotype was seen only a few times. This may be a read error: a much more frequent sequence differs by one nucleotide. The chain couples TRBV12-3 or TRBV12-4 to TRBJ2-2, with 7 bases fitting TRBD1. The CDR3 has 12 amino acids. Here the CDR3 reads CVYNRGTGELFF. The CDR3 DNA sequence: TGTGTCTACAACAGGGGCACCGGGGAGCTGTTTTTT.

This clonotype was found many times. This chain joins TRBV20-1 and TRBJ2-7, with 7 bases identical to TRBD2. With 2 bases clipped from V and 0 bases from J, the junction kept 4 bases outside the gene matches. CDR1 and CDR2 (germline): DFQATT, SNEGSKA (reference sequence). The CDR3 sequence is 14 residues long. The CDR3 DNA is TGCAGTGCTAGAAGCGGGGACGGCTCCTACGAGCAGTACTTC. It encodes CSARSGDGSYEQYF.

This clonotype was counted a few times. The chain combines TRBV24-1 with TRBJ2-5; D is unclear. The CDR3 sequence is 16 residues long. The V end lost 2 bases, the J end lost 1 base, and 13 bases lay between the germline ends. Germline loops: CDR1 KGHDR, CDR2 SFDVKD. CDR3 sequence reads: CATSDSRQDLQETQYF. CDR3 DNA sequence: TGTGCCACCAGTGATTCTCGGCAGGACCTCCAAGAGACCCAGTACTTC.

This clonotype has a count of ten or more. The chain is built from TRBV29-1 and TRBJ2-1; no firm D call. CDR1 is SQVTM, CDR2 ANQGSEA, per germline. The CDR3 consists of 12 residues. Between the trimmed V and J ends, which lost 6 bases and 10 bases, there was a span of 16 bases. This CDR3 is CSVESRLREQFF. The CDR3 DNA is TGCAGCGTGGAGTCGCGTCTTCGCGAGCAGTTCTTC.

The chain employs TRBV4-3 and TRBJ2-7; D may be TRBD1 or TRBD2 (5 bases each). This CDR3 is built from 16 residues. The germline gives CDR1 LGHNA, CDR2 YSLEER. Trimming removed 2 bases at V and 4 bases at J, with 18 bases between. This CDR3 reads CASSQNTGRSVYEQYF. CDR3 DNA: TGCGCCAGCAGCCAAAACACGGGACGGTCCGTGTACGAGCAGTACTTC.

This clonotype was counted many times. This chain links TRBV5-6 with TRBJ2-1; D tentatively reads TRBD1 or TRBD2 (6 bases each). This CDR3 has 18 amino acids. Per the germline V gene, CDR1 is SGHDT and CDR2 is YYEEEE. With 0 bases removed from V and 0 bases from J, the gap between germline ends came to 16 bases. The CDR3 DNA follows: TGTGCCAGCAGCTTGGAGGGGGGCATATCGAGCTCCTACAATGAGCAGTTCTTC. Translation gives CASSLEGGISSSYNEQFF.

This clonotype was seen more than once but under ten times. The chain's CDR3 is CASSSGTPGETQYF. In DNA form, the CDR3 reads TGCGCCAGCAGCAGCGGGACCCCCGGAGAGACCCAGTACTTC. The chain joins TRBV5-1 to TRBJ2-5; 7 bases map to TRBD2. The germline V gene has CDR1 SGHRS and CDR2 YFSETQ. The length of the CDR3 is 14 residues. Unmatched junction bases numbered 7, after V lost 4 bases and J lost 4 bases.

This clonotype was found a few times. The chain has TRBV7-2 and TRBJ1-2; no clear D. Trimming pared 1 base from V and 4 bases from J, leaving 10 bases between. The CDR3 contains 14 residues. Germline V gene data show CDR1 as SGHTA and CDR2 as FQGNSA. The CDR3 reads CASSLVSGLYGYTF. DNA of the CDR3: TGTGCCAGCAGCTTAGTGTCAGGACTCTATGGCTACACCTTC.

The V call is TRBV7-6, the J call TRBJ2-7, with D maybe TRBD1 (6 bases). Germline V gives CDR1 SGHVS, CDR2 FNYEAQ. The V gene lost 5 bases and the J gene lost 3 bases, with 17 bases spanning the gap. This CDR3 has 15 amino acids. The CDR3 protein is CASSHSDSNRYEQYF. The CDR3 nucleotides are TGTGCCAGCAGCCATTCGGACAGCAACCGCTACGAGCAGTACTTC.

This clonotype has just a few counts. The chain links TRBV28 to TRBJ2-3, with TRBD2 matching 11 bases. The germline V gene encodes CDR1 MDHEN and CDR2 SYDVKM. The CDR3 runs 17 residues. Germline trimming cut 2 bases from V and 4 bases from J; bases unmatched to any gene: 8. The CDR3 bases are TGTGCCAGCAGTTTACTGCGACTAGCGGGAAGTCCAGATACGCAGTATTTT. Translating it yields CASSLLRLAGSPDTQYF.

In regard to this clonotype: A single base separates this from a much larger clone, so it may be a read error. The rearrangement links TRBV20-1 to TRBJ2-2, with 8 bases that match TRBD2. The CDR3 has 13 amino acids. Germline CDR1 reads DFQATT; CDR2 reads SNEGSKA (reference sequence). CDR3 in DNA: TGCAGTGCTAGGGCGGGAGGCACCGGGGAGCTGCTTTTT. The encoded protein is CSARAGGTGELLF.